Given below is one T cell receptor beta chain in context. The sample belongs to a study of T-cell reconstitution after alpha-beta-depleted transplantation in children. Preparation of the TCRbeta library was carried out with unique molecular identifiers. MiXCR, applied by TCRdb to the PCR reads, yields one record per CDR3 protein. The table records over 400,000 distinct CDR3 sequences, around 13% of them present only once. The CDR3 has 15 amino acids. V was trimmed by 0 bases and J by 6 bases, leaving 15 bases between them. CDR1 is MGHRA, CDR2 YSYEKL, per germline. This receptor was obtained from a human donor who donated a stem cell graft to a child with combined immunodeficiency. The sample consisted of PBMCs from the stem cell graft donor, taken from the stem cell graft. The chain joins TRBV4-1 to TRBJ2-7; D uncertain. The CDR3: CASSQDPLSAVEQYF. CDR3 sequence (DNA): TGCGCCAGCAGCCAAGATCCCCTCTCTGCGGTCGAGCAGTACTTC.